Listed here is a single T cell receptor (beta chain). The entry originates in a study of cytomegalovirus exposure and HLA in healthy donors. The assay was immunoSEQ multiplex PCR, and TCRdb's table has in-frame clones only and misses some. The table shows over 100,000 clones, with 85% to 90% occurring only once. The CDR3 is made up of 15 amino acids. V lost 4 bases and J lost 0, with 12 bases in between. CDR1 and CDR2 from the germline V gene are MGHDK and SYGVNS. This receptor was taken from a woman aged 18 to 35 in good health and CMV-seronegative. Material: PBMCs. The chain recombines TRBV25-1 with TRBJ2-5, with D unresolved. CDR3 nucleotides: TGTGCCAGCAGTGGGCAGCGACTGAACCAAGAGACCCAGTACTTC. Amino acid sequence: CASSGQRLNQETQYF.